The present TCR beta chain was sequenced within a study of cytomegalovirus exposure and HLA in healthy donors. Looking at the study overall: The 95 to 150 validation repertoires and the roughly 690 first-cohort repertoires shared a platform, a later analysis reported.

This CDR3 contains 17 residues. From germline, CDR1 is LNHDA and CDR2 SQIVND (reference sequence). Losses at the gene ends were 5 bases for V and 0 bases for J; bases not matched to a gene: 8. Whole-study results and caveats: A list of 150 to 200 TCR beta chains associated with cytomegalovirus was given. Most TCR sequences were rare, but some public TCRs occurred in many donors. It was found in a later analysis that first-cohort TCR clusters tended to co-occur in the approximately 130 validation repertoires.

This clone was observed a single time. Antigen specificity is unknown. The protocol was immunoSEQ multiplex PCR, while the TCRdb copy is restricted to in-frame clones and leaves out a portion. The table lists over 120,000 clones, about 94% of them singletons. This sequence was found in a man between 18 and 35 years old in good health and CMV-seropositive. The rearrangement joins TRBV19 to TRBJ2-1, with 9 bases aligning to TRBD2. The sequencing sample was made of PBMCs. The CDR3 loop is CASSAGSGGSSYNEQFF. CDR3 nucleotide sequence: TGTGCCAGTAGTGCGGGTAGCGGGGGCAGCTCCTACAATGAGCAGTTCTTC.